One and the same sample provided the 18 T cell receptor beta chains below, sequenced in a study of OX40 agonist ivuxolimab in advanced cancers. Profiling relied on immunoSEQ multiplex PCR, and the TCRdb table lists in-frame clones only, not all of them. The sample consists of roughly 48,000 clones, about 85% of them appearing once. The sample was CD4+ or CD8+ T cells sorted from blood, taken in a trial of the OX40 agonist ivuxolimab. The origin of the receptors is an adult with an advanced solid tumor such as melanoma, head and neck, liver or kidney cancer.

In this sample, this clone turned up once. The chain couples TRBV2 to TRBJ2-2; D unresolved. Trimming took 4 bases from V and 1 from J, leaving 7 bases between them. The CDR3 spans 14 residues. Germline loops: CDR1 SNHLY, CDR2 FYNNEI. The CDR3 is CASSVHGNTGELFF. CDR3 nucleotide sequence: TGTGCCAGCAGTGTCCACGGGAACACCGGGGAGCTGTTTTTT.

The genes are TRBV27 and TRBJ2-3; TRBD2 agrees at 9 bases. Trimming at V came to 3 bases and at J to 8 bases, leaving 9 bases not matched to a gene. CDR3 length: 15 residues. The V gene's germline CDR1 is MNHEY and CDR2 SMNVEV (reference sequence). The CDR3 here is CASSFMAGGGGTQYF. In DNA, the CDR3 is TGTGCCAGCAGTTTCATGGCGGGAGGGGGCGGTACGCAGTATTTT.

This clone is medium-sized in the sample. This chain uses TRBV29-1 with TRBJ2-7; 9 bases agree with TRBD2. Germline CDR1 is SQVTM and CDR2 is ANQGSEA. V dropped 6 bases and J dropped 1; count of bases not matched to a gene: 7. CDR3 length: 14 amino acids. The CDR3 DNA follows: TGCAGCGTGGGGACTAGCCAACTTTCCTACGAGCAGTACTTC. Protein sequence: CSVGTSQLSYEQYF.

The chain links TRBV19 to TRBJ1-2, with D tentatively TRBD1 (6 bases). CDR1 LNHDA and CDR2 SQIVND come from the germline V gene (reference sequence). The CDR3 is 15 residues long. Trimming shortened V by 5 bases and J by 6 bases, and 19 bases separated the two germline ends. The CDR3 reads CASSAPGAGRHGYTF. The CDR3 region has the DNA TGTGCCAGTAGTGCACCAGGGGCCGGACGTCATGGCTACACCTTC.

This clone was counted only a few times. The chain carries TRBV28 and TRBJ1-3; D may be TRBD1 (6 bases). CDR1 is MDHEN, CDR2 SYDVKM, per germline. This CDR3 spans 15 amino acids. V gave up 6 bases and J gave up 0 bases, with 12 bases separating them. The CDR3 region is CASRDSGYSGNTIYF. The CDR3 nucleotides read TGTGCCAGCAGGGACAGCGGATACTCTGGAAACACCATATATTTT. Combining the CDR3 with reference TRBV28 and TRBJ1-3 gives the whole variable domain DVKVTQSSRYLVKRTGEKVFLECVQDMDHENMFWYRQDPGLGLRLIYFSYDVKMKEKGDIPEGYSVSREKKERFSLILESASTNQTSMYLCASRDSGYSGNTIYFGEGSWLTVV.

The chain has TRBV5-6 and TRBJ1-5, with a possible D match to TRBD1 (5 bases). Germline V lookup: CDR1 SGHDT, CDR2 YYEEEE. V dropped 4 bases and J dropped 2 bases, with 16 bases sitting between them. The CDR3 has 16 residues. The CDR3 coding sequence is TGTGCCAGCAGCGCAACGACAGCCCCCGGCAATCAGCCCCAGCATTTT. Translating gives CASSATTAPGNQPQHF.

The rearrangement uses TRBV18 and TRBJ2-1, with a weak D call TRBD1 (5 bases). V was pared by 5 bases and J by 8 bases, with 10 bases between. This CDR3 spans 12 amino acids. Germline V lookup: CDR1 KGHSH, CDR2 LQKENI. The CDR3 spells CASSKRGDEQFF. The CDR3 coding sequence is TGTGCCAGCTCAAAAAGGGGTGATGAGCAGTTCTTC.

The V call is TRBV5-8, the J call TRBJ2-5; D might be TRBD1 (6 bases). Trimming shortened V by 4 bases and J by 5 bases, and 15 bases separated the two germline ends. The CDR3 is made up of 14 amino acids. Germline assignment: CDR1 SGHTS and CDR2 YDEGEE. CDR3 DNA sequence: TGTGCCAGCAGCAAGGGACATCCCGCGGAGACCCAGTACTTC. Its translation: CASSKGHPAETQYF.

V and J are TRBV5-1 and TRBJ2-5, with D unclear. Germline loops: CDR1 SGHRS, CDR2 YFSETQ. The CDR3 is made up of 13 amino acids. V lost 0 bases to trimming and J lost 1 base, with 4 bases between them. As DNA, the CDR3 is TGCGCCAGCAGCTTGGACTTCCAAGAGACCCAGTACTTC. Its translation is CASSLDFQETQYF.

This clone showed up just once. CDR3 loop: CAISQGTSSYEQYF. CDR3 coding DNA: TGTGCCATCAGCCAAGGGACTAGCTCGTACGAGCAGTACTTC. The chain carries TRBV10-3 and TRBJ2-7; TRBD2 matches at 9 bases. Germline V gives CDR1 ENHRY, CDR2 SYGVKD. This CDR3 region has 14 residues. The V gene end was trimmed by 6 bases and the J gene end by 4 bases; junction bases not matched to a gene: 7.

The chain uses TRBV5-5 and TRBJ1-2; the match to TRBD1 covers 7 bases. In germline, CDR1 is SGHKS, CDR2 YYEKEE (reference sequence). CDR3 length: 12 amino acids. V gave up 4 bases and J gave up 14 bases; unmatched junction bases: 11. DNA of the CDR3: TGTGCCAGCAGCCAAGAACAGGGGATTGGTACCTTC. Protein: CASSQEQGIGTF.

This clone was seen a handful of times. This chain connects TRBV27 to TRBJ1-5; weak D call: TRBD1 (5 bases). In germline, CDR1 is MNHEY, CDR2 SMNVEV (reference sequence). CDR3 size: 14 residues. The V end was cut by 2 bases, the J end by 2 bases, with 7 bases between. This CDR3 is CASSLGRGNQPQHF. In DNA, the CDR3 is TGTGCCAGCAGTTTAGGCAGGGGCAATCAGCCCCAGCATTTT.

This chain joins TRBV7-6 and TRBJ2-5; no clear D. Per germline, CDR1 SGHVS and CDR2 FNYEAQ. The ends were cut back, 8 bases at V and 1 base at J, with 2 bases in the middle. This CDR3 comprises 10 residues. Here the CDR3 reads CASAQETQYF. For the CDR3, the DNA is TGTGCCAGCGCCCAAGAGACCCAGTACTTC.

The genes are TRBV5-1 and TRBJ2-1; a possible D gene is TRBD1 (5 bases). The V end lost 1 base, the J end lost 11 bases, and 19 bases lay between the germline ends. The germline CDR1 and CDR2 sequences are SGHRS and YFSETQ. The CDR3 is 15 amino acids. The CDR3 coding sequence is TGCGCCAGCAGCTTGCAGGAAGTAGGGGTGGCAAAGCAGTTCTTC. Translation: CASSLQEVGVAKQFF.

The J gene is TRBJ2-3, the V gene TRBV7-4, with 8 bases aligning to TRBD2. This CDR3 spans 16 amino acids. V lost 3 bases and J lost 1; bases outside the gene matches: 6. The germline V gene has CDR1 SGHVT and CDR2 SQSDAQ. The CDR3 region is CASSFGREEGTDTQYF. The CDR3 coding sequence is TGTGCCAGCAGCTTTGGGCGGGAGGAGGGCACAGATACGCAGTATTTT.

This chain links TRBV18 with TRBJ2-1; perhaps D is TRBD1 or TRBD2 (5 bases each). The CDR3 is 13 amino acids. Per germline, CDR1 KGHSH and CDR2 LQKENI. V lost 6 bases and J 9 bases, leaving 15 bases between the germline ends. CDR3: CASSPQGEGEQFF. The CDR3 region has the DNA TGTGCCAGCTCTCCTCAGGGTGAGGGTGAGCAGTTCTTC.

V and J are TRBV2 and TRBJ1-2; D call uncertain. The length of the CDR3 is 13 residues. Germline loops: CDR1 SNHLY, CDR2 FYNNEI. Trimming left V 2 bases short and J 8 bases short, with 12 bases between. The CDR3 is CASSEYEGRGYTF. The CDR3 DNA reads as TGTGCCAGCAGTGAATACGAGGGTAGGGGCTACACCTTC.

V is TRBV18 and J is TRBJ1-4; TRBD1 might be the D (5 bases). Trimming pared 3 bases from V and 5 bases from J, leaving 16 bases between. Germline values: CDR1 KGHSH, CDR2 LQKENI. The CDR3 loop spans 16 amino acids. In nucleotides, the CDR3 is TGTGCCAGCTCACCCCTCGGGGCAGGAACAAATGAAAAACTGTTTTTT. This encodes CASSPLGAGTNEKLFF. The full variable domain, completed using reference TRBV18 and TRBJ1-4, is NAGVMQNPRHLVRRRGQEARLRCSPMKGHSHVYWYRQLPEEGLKFMVYLQKENIIDESGMPKERFSAEFPKEGPSILRIQQVVRGDSAAYFCASSPLGAGTNEKLFFGSGTQLSVL.